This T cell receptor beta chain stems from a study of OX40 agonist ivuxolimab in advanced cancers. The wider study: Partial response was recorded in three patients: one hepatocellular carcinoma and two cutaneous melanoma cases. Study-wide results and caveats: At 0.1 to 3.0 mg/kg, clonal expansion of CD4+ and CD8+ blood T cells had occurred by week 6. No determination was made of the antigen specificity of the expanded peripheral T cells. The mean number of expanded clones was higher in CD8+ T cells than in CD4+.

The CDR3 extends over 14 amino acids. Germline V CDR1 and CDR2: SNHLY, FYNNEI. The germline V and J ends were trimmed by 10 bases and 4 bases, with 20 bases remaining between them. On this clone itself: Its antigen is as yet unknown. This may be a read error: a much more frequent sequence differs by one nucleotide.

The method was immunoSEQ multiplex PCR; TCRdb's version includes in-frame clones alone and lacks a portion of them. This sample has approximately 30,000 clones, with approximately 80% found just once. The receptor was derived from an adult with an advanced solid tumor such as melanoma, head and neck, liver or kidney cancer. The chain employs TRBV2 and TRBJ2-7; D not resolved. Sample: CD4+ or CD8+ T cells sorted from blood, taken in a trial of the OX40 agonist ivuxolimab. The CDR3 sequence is CANLPVVGRYEQYF. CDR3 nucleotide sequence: TGTGCCAACTTACCCGTAGTGGGAAGGTACGAGCAGTACTTC.